The source of this T cell receptor beta chain is a study of T cells in Graves' hyperthyroidism and ophthalmopathy. Germline V CDR1 and CDR2: SQVTM, ANQGSEA. This CDR3 contains 12 residues. The V gene lost 4 bases and the J gene lost 1 base, with 8 bases spanning the gap. This clonotype appeared a few times. Exclusion of a patient resulted from uncontrolled infection, other autoimmune disease, pregnancy or lactation. RNA transcripts served as the template for amplifying TCR beta CDR3 regions. TCR CDR3 regions were first amplified by RT-PCR with HTBI primers. MiXCR, run by TCRdb on the multiplex PCR reads, gives a single entry per CDR3 protein. This repertoire shows about 590,000 distinct CDR3 sequences, 15% to 19% found once; its top ten account for 7.3%.

Sequencing was performed on blood. The receptor was isolated from a woman in her twenties or thirties with Graves' hyperthyroidism. V and J are TRBV29-1 and TRBJ2-7; unclear D gene. CDR3 in DNA: TGCAGCGTTGGGACGGAATCCTACGAGCAGTACTTC. This translates into CSVGTESYEQYF.